The 20 T cell receptor beta chains below come from one sample, sequenced in a study of shared clonotypes between healthy human individuals. Here immunoSEQ multiplex PCR was the method, and the copy in TCRdb shows in-frame clones only, minus some. Altogether 2 million to 2.5 million clones are present, roughly 93% being singletons, with the ten largest covering 0.39%. Sequencing used naive CD4+ T cells from PBMCs. Subset defined: CD45RA+ positively selected. The receptor source for this set is a man aged 18 to 29 in good health. Some clones in this sample may be carry-over from other donors' samples.

The chain recombines TRBV7-8 with TRBJ1-5; D unclear. V was shortened by 3 bases and J by 5 bases, with 14 bases between the two germline ends. This CDR3 has 15 amino acids. The germline V gene has CDR1 SGHVS and CDR2 FQNEAQ. CDR3 loop: CASSLGSTAYQPQHF. CDR3 sequence (DNA): TGTGCCAGCAGCTTGGGCAGTACAGCCTATCAGCCCCAGCATTTT.

On this clone: Other DNA sequences in this specimen translate into the identical CDR3. The chain employs TRBV18 and TRBJ2-3; TRBD2 might be the D (6 bases). The CDR3 sequence is 15 residues long. V was shortened by 2 bases and J by 0 bases, with 9 bases between the two germline ends. Germline assignment: CDR1 KGHSH and CDR2 LQKENI. This chain's CDR3 is CASSPAGTSTDTQYF. In nucleotides, the CDR3 is TGTGCCAGCTCACCAGCGGGGACTAGCACAGATACGCAGTATTTT.

This clone has a single count. The V call is TRBV30, the J call TRBJ2-3; D may be TRBD2 (6 bases). The CDR3 length is 15 residues. V was pared by 0 bases and J by 0 bases, with 10 bases between. The germline V gene encodes CDR1 GTSNPN and CDR2 SVGIG (reference sequence). CDR3 in DNA: TGTGCCTGGAGTGTCAGAAGCGGGAGCACAGATACGCAGTATTTT. This sequence encodes CAWSVRSGSTDTQYF.

Concerning this clone: At the DNA level, this CDR3 is encoded by other sequences in the same sample as well. The rearrangement links TRBV10-3 to TRBJ2-7, with a possible D match to TRBD2 (6 bases). The germline V and J ends were trimmed by 2 bases and 4 bases, with 12 bases remaining between them. Germline V lookup: CDR1 ENHRY, CDR2 SYGVKD. This CDR3 comprises 14 residues. The CDR3 nucleotides are TGTGCCATCAGTGAGAGTGGAGGGCAATACGAGCAGTACTTC. Amino acid sequence: CAISESGGQYEQYF.

To note about this clone: The same CDR3 also results from other DNA sequences found in this sample. The chain uses TRBV11-2 and TRBJ2-7; no reliable D call. There are 11 residues in the CDR3. Germline V gene lookup returns CDR1 SGHAT and CDR2 FQNNGV. V was trimmed by 1 base and J by 6 bases, leaving 4 bases between them. The DNA of the CDR3 is TGTGCCAGCAGCTTAGGGAGCGAGCAGTACTTC. Translated: CASSLGSEQYF.

This chain uses TRBV9 with TRBJ1-1, with a possible D match to TRBD1 (5 bases). The V end was cut by 4 bases, the J end by 3 bases, with 16 bases between. From germline, CDR1 is SGDLS and CDR2 YYNGEE. CDR3 length: 15 residues. The CDR3 DNA reads as TGTGCCAGCAGCCCCGGGGGGGGGAGGCACACTGAAGCTTTCTTT. It encodes CASSPGGGRHTEAFF. The full variable domain, completed using reference TRBV9 and TRBJ1-1, is DSGVTQTPKHLITATGQRVTLRCSPRSGDLSVYWYQQSLDQGLQFLIQYYNGEERAKGNILERFSAQQFPDLHSELNLSSLELGDSALYFCASSPGGGRHTEAFFGQGTRLTVV.

The chain combines TRBV10-3 with TRBJ1-3; D possibly corresponds to TRBD1 (6 bases). The V and J ends lost 0 bases and 0 bases respectively, with 12 bases between them. Germline CDR1 is ENHRY and CDR2 is SYGVKD. CDR3 length: 17 amino acids. The DNA for the CDR3 is TGTGCCATCAGTGAGTCTCCAGGGGCTATCTCTGGAAACACCATATATTTT. Translation gives CAISESPGAISGNTIYF.

V gene TRBV7-2 combines with J gene TRBJ2-4; 9 bases are shared with TRBD2. Trimming at V came to 4 bases and at J to 5 bases, leaving 6 bases not matched to a gene. Germline assignment: CDR1 SGHTA and CDR2 FQGNSA. CDR3 size: 15 residues. In DNA, the CDR3 is TGTGCCAGCAGCTCGGGCGGGAGGGGTGAAAACATTCAGTACTTC. This codes for CASSSGGRGENIQYF.

The CDR3 here is CASSITTGVGIQYF. The CDR3 nucleotides read TGTGCCAGTAGTATAACTACAGGGGTGGGCATTCAGTACTTC. The rearrangement joins TRBV19 to TRBJ2-4; 7 bases align to TRBD1. Trimming cost V 2 bases and J 9 bases; bases outside gene matches: 7. This CDR3 has 14 amino acids. Germline CDR1 LNHDA, CDR2 SQIVND (reference sequence).

A single count supports this clone. The chain carries TRBV15 and TRBJ2-5; tentative D call: TRBD1 (5 bases). CDR1 is LNHNV and CDR2 is YYDKDF in the germline V gene (reference sequence). The V and J ends lost 0 bases and 4 bases respectively, with 12 bases between them. This CDR3 region has 15 residues. The CDR3 sequence: CATSRDKGSGETQYF. The CDR3 bases are TGTGCCACCAGCAGAGATAAGGGGTCGGGAGAGACCCAGTACTTC.

J is TRBJ2-5 and V is TRBV6-5; no reliable D call. The CDR3 totals 12 residues. Germline CDR1 and CDR2: MNHEY and SVGAGI. Trimming left V 3 bases short and J 5 bases short, with 7 bases between. CDR3 nucleotides: TGTGCCAGCAGTTATTTCTTCGAGACCCAGTACTTC. Translating it yields CASSYFFETQYF.

The chain uses TRBV5-6 and TRBJ1-1, with D possibly matching TRBD1 (6 bases). Germline V gives CDR1 SGHDT, CDR2 YYEEEE. Trimming removed 5 bases at V and 6 bases at J, with 17 bases between. The CDR3 extends over 14 amino acids. The CDR3: CASRRSSEGAEAFF. The CDR3 DNA sequence: TGTGCCAGCAGGAGGTCGAGCGAGGGGGCTGAAGCTTTCTTT.

Of note for this clone: Within the sample, other DNA sequences also encode this same CDR3. The V call is TRBV6-6, the J call TRBJ2-5; 9 positions agree with TRBD2. The V segment lost 0 bases and the J segment 4 bases; nucleotides outside the gene matches: 3. The CDR3 is 15 amino acids. CDR1 is MNHNY, CDR2 SVGAGI, per germline (reference sequence). The CDR3 DNA reads as TGTGCCAGCAGTTACTCGGGCGGGAGGGGAGAGACCCAGTACTTC. Translating gives CASSYSGGRGETQYF.

The chain carries TRBV6-5 and TRBJ1-1, with D maybe TRBD1 (5 bases). The CDR3 contains 16 residues. Per germline, CDR1 MNHEY and CDR2 SVGAGI. V was trimmed by 3 bases and J by 0 bases, leaving 14 bases between them. CDR3 amino acids: CASSYNRRSMNTEAFF. In nucleotides, the CDR3 is TGTGCCAGCAGTTATAACAGGAGGTCTATGAACACTGAAGCTTTCTTT.

The genes are TRBV15 and TRBJ2-7; 7 bases agree with TRBD2. The J segment lost 2 bases and the V segment lost 0 bases, leaving 7 bases of the junction unmatched. The CDR3 is 16 amino acids. Per germline, CDR1 LNHNV and CDR2 YYDKDF (reference sequence). For the CDR3, the DNA is TGTGCCACCAGCAGAGAACGGGGGGAGGGCCCCTACGAGCAGTACTTC. Translation gives CATSRERGEGPYEQYF. The full variable domain, its missing parts supplied by reference TRBV15 and TRBJ2-7, is DAMVIQNPRYQVTQFGKPVTLSCSQTLNHNVMYWYQQKSSQAPKLLFHYYDKDFNNEADTPDNFQSRRPNTSFCFLDIRSPGLGDTAMYLCATSRERGEGPYEQYFGPGTRLTVT.

V gene TRBV7-9 combines with J gene TRBJ1-4; maybe TRBD1 (5 bases). The CDR3 has 17 residues. V lost 4 bases, J lost 0 bases, and 15 bases lay in between. Germline lookup yields CDR1 SEHNR and CDR2 FQNEAQ (reference sequence). For the CDR3, the DNA is TGTGCCAGCAGCTCCGGCCCCGGGGGTTCAACTAATGAAAAACTGTTTTTT. Its translation is CASSSGPGGSTNEKLFF.

V and J are TRBV30 and TRBJ2-1; 9 nucleotides match TRBD2. Germline V CDR1 and CDR2: GTSNPN, SVGIG (reference sequence). V gave up 1 base and J gave up 8 bases; unmatched junction bases: 9. The CDR3 spans 15 residues. CDR3 nucleotide sequence: TGTGCCTGGAGTGGTCGTCTAGCGGGGCCCGATGAGCAGTTCTTC. The encoded protein is CAWSGRLAGPDEQFF.

The chain joins TRBV10-1 to TRBJ2-2, with D unresolved. From germline, CDR1 is WNHNN and CDR2 SYGVQD (reference sequence). V dropped 5 bases and J dropped 6 bases, with 10 bases sitting between them. This CDR3 spans 13 amino acids. The CDR3 sequence: CASSKRLAGELFF. In nucleotides, the CDR3 is TGCGCCAGCAGTAAACGTCTAGCCGGGGAGCTGTTTTTT.

The chain has TRBV9 and TRBJ2-7, with D possibly being TRBD1 (5 bases). Germline-derived CDR1 and CDR2 are SGDLS and YYNGEE. Trimming took 1 base from V and 1 from J, leaving 12 bases between them. The CDR3 runs 15 residues. In DNA, the CDR3 is TGTGCCAGCAGCGTAACGGCAGGGAAGTCCTACGAGCAGTACTTC. It yields the protein CASSVTAGKSYEQYF.

CDR3 sequence: CASSLESLAGGNTGELFF. The CDR3 DNA reads TGTGCCAGCAGCTTAGAGTCCCTAGCGGGAGGAAACACCGGGGAGCTGTTTTTT. This rearrangement joins TRBV11-2 to TRBJ2-2; TRBD2 matches at 11 bases. This CDR3 region has 18 residues. Germline V gene data show CDR1 as SGHAT and CDR2 as FQNNGV. The junction had 5 bases not matched to a gene; V was cut back by 0 bases and J by 2 bases.